A single sample gave rise to the 7 T cell receptor beta chains below, sequenced in a study of response to subunit inactivated influenza vaccine. TCRdb redid the calling of the RT-PCR reads with MiXCR, one entry per CDR3 protein. This sample carries hundreds of thousands of distinct CDR3 sequences, approximately 24% of them seen once, and the ten largest clones take approximately 2%. Sequencing used CD4+ T cells sorted from PBMCs, obtained more than 4 days after vaccination. The receptors stem from a man in his fifties or sixties who received an inactivated influenza vaccine.

This sequence joins TRBV3-1 and TRBJ2-2, with D possibly being TRBD2 (5 bases). Germline values: CDR1 LGHDT, CDR2 YNNKEL (reference sequence). CDR3 length equals 14 residues. With 11 bases removed from V and 0 bases from J, the gap between germline ends came to 13 bases. The CDR3 reads CAWERHSNTGELFF. As DNA, the CDR3 is TGTGCCTGGGAGAGACACTCGAACACCGGGGAGCTGTTTTTT.

The chain combines TRBV5-1 with TRBJ2-3; D is ambiguous. This CDR3 region has 15 residues. Germline values: CDR1 SGHRS, CDR2 YFSETQ. V lost 2 bases and J lost 0, with 10 bases in between. CDR3 sequence (DNA): TGCGCCAGCAGCTTAACCGGACGGAGCACAGATACGCAGTATTTT. Its protein product is CASSLTGRSTDTQYF.

The chain has TRBV7-9 and TRBJ2-1, with D perhaps TRBD2 (6 bases). Germline V gene sequence: CDR1 SEHNR, CDR2 FQNEAQ (reference sequence). The CDR3 has 14 residues. V gave up 5 bases and J gave up 12 bases, with 20 bases separating them. In nucleotides, the CDR3 is TGTGCCAGCAGCCCAACGGGAGCCCTACAACGGCAGTTCTTC. Its translation is CASSPTGALQRQFF.

The CDR3 coding sequence is TGTGCCAGCAGTTATCTCACGACATCGAACACTGAAGCTTTCTTT. Residues: CASSYLTTSNTEAFF. The chain couples TRBV12-3 or TRBV12-4 to TRBJ1-1; D remains unclear. The length of the CDR3 is 15 residues. Trimming pared 4 bases from V and 1 base from J, leaving 13 bases between.

This chain connects TRBV4-2 to TRBJ2-7, with TRBD1 matching over 12 bases. This CDR3 comprises 15 residues. Germline CDR1 and CDR2: LGHNA and YNFKEQ. The V segment lost 5 bases and the J segment 7 bases; nucleotides outside the gene matches: 9. The CDR3 region has the DNA TGTGCCAGCAGCAACCGGGACAGGGGGCTTGGGGAGCAGTACTTC. Protein: CASSNRDRGLGEQYF.

J is TRBJ2-1 and V is TRBV5-1; D not resolved. The V end was cut by 4 bases, the J end by 5 bases, with 7 bases between. The length of the CDR3 is 12 residues. Germline V gives CDR1 SGHRS, CDR2 YFSETQ. The CDR3 protein is CASSDQDNEQFF. As DNA, the CDR3 is TGCGCCAGCAGCGACCAAGACAATGAGCAGTTCTTC.

This clonotype turned up a few times. The V gene is TRBV6-5, the J gene TRBJ1-3; D uncertain. The CDR3 consists of 11 residues. V was clipped by 6 bases and J by 3 bases, with 3 bases between them. Germline CDR1 is MNHEY and CDR2 is SVGAGI. The CDR3 is CASRIGNTIYF. CDR3 nucleotides: TGTGCCAGCAGAATTGGAAACACCATATATTTT.